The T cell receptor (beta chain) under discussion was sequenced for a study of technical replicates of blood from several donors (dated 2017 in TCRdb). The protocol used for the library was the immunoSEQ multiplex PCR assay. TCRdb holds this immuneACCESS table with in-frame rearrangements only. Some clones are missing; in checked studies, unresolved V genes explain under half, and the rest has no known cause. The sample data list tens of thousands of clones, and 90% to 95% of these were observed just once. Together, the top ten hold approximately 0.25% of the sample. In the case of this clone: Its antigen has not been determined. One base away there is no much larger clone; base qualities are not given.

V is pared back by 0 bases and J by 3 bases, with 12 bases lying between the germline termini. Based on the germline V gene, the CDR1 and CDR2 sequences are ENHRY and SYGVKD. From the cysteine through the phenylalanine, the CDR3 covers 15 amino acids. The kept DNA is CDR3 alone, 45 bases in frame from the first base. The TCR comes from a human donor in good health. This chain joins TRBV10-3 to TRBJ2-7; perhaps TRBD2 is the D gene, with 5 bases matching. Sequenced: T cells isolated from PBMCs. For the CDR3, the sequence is CAISESLALNYEQYF. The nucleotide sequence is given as TGTGCCATCAGTGAGTCGCTAGCCTTGAACTACGAGCAGTACTTC.